This TCR beta chain was found in a study of molecular identifiers for immune sequencing clone quantification. Study results and caveats: The study reportedly detected spiked Jurkat TCR RNA from one cell among over 950,000 naive cells. Sizes of clones that are highly expanded could be underestimated (if identical TCR molecules share a barcode).

Looked up from germline, CDR1 is LGHNA and CDR2 is YSLEER. V was trimmed by 0 bases and J by 10 bases, leaving 16 bases between them. This CDR3 comprises 15 residues. TCRdb fed the PCR reads into MiXCR, producing one record per CDR3 protein. The table records roughly 40,000 distinct CDR3 sequences, about 18% of them present only once. This clonotype occurred many times. The antigen remains undetermined. The sequence came from a human donor in good health. Some libraries in this study had Jurkat cell RNA spiked in. The sequencing input was naive CD8+ T cells from blood, with Jurkat cell RNA spiked in. The subset denotes: FACS-sorted CD8+CD4-CCR7+CD45RA+ naive T cells. The chain carries TRBV4-3 and TRBJ2-1; the D is unclear. In nucleotides, the CDR3 is TGCGCCAGCAGCCAAGATCAGGTCAAGTTTATCGAGCAGTTCTTC. Its translation is CASSQDQVKFIEQFF.